This section outlines one TCR beta chain sequence together with its context. The entry originates in a study of technical replicates of blood from four donors. Germline loops: CDR1 LGHNA, CDR2 YNFKEQ. With V trimmed by 0 bases and J by 7 bases, 9 bases remained unmatched. CDR3 length equals 15 residues. Sequencing was performed with immunoSEQ multiplex PCR; in TCRdb, only in-frame clones are kept and a portion is missing. The profile shows 72,000 or so clones, about 92% of them singletons. Sequenced input: T cells isolated from PBMCs. The TCR was taken from a human donor in good health. This chain links TRBV4-2 with TRBJ2-7, with 7 bases lining up with TRBD2. CDR3 residues: CASSQELAGEGEQYF. CDR3 DNA: TGTGCCAGCAGCCAAGAGTTGGCGGGAGAGGGTGAGCAGTACTTC.